The 8 T cell receptor beta chains in this list originate from one sample, sequenced in a study of blood T cells in healthy people across ages. The use of a sample-barcoded 5' primer and a J-beta primer mix characterized a second PCR of 7 to 11 cycles. MiXCR, run by TCRdb on the 5' RACE reads, gives a single entry per CDR3 protein. The sample shows over a million distinct CDR3 sequences, about 42% of them seen only once. Sequencing was performed on blood. The receptors derive from a woman under 30 in good health.

Turning to this clonotype: A junction boundary mismatches the germline segment, possibly from a read error. V is TRBV6-6 and J is TRBJ1-1, with D uncertain. CDR1 is MNHNY and CDR2 is SVGAGI in the germline V gene (reference sequence). The CDR3 has 15 residues. CDR3 DNA: TGTGCCGGCAGTTACTCGCGGACGGTTAACACTGAAGCTTTCTTT. This sequence encodes CAGSYSRTVNTEAFF.

The DNA for the CDR3 is TGTGCCAGCAGTGGGATAAATAGCAATCAGCCCCAGCATTTT. It is translated as CASSGINSNQPQHF. The chain carries TRBV25-1 and TRBJ1-5; D gene ambiguous. Germline V lookup: CDR1 MGHDK, CDR2 SYGVNS. The V and J ends lost 4 bases and 0 bases respectively, with 7 bases between them. The CDR3 runs 14 residues. The full variable domain, rest sourced from reference TRBV25-1 and TRBJ1-5, is EADIYQTPRYLVIGTGKKITLECSQTMGHDKMYWYQQDPGMELHLIHYSYGVNSTEKGDLSSESTVSRIRTEHFPLTLESARPSHTSQYLCASSGINSNQPQHFGDGTRLSIL.

In its sample, this clonotype was seen a few times. This chain connects TRBV4-2 to TRBJ2-1, with 9 bases matching TRBD2. Germline V CDR1 and CDR2: LGHNA, YNFKEQ. The CDR3 totals 15 residues. Trimming at V came to 1 base and at J to 9 bases, leaving 7 bases not matched to a gene. Written as DNA, the CDR3 is TGTGCCAGCAGCCAAGCTAGCGGGATGATAACTGAGCAGTTCTTC. It yields the protein CASSQASGMITEQFF.

Notes on this clonotype: A read error may produce the germline difference seen at one junction end. The V call is TRBV3-1, the J call TRBJ2-3, with D perhaps being TRBD1 or TRBD2 (5 bases each). The CDR3 is 14 residues long. Germline-derived CDR1 and CDR2 are LGHDT and YNNKEL (reference sequence). In DNA form, the CDR3 reads TGTACCAGCAGCCGTAGAGGGGGCACAGATACGCAGTATTTT. Protein sequence: CTSSRRGGTDTQYF.

Points on this clonotype: This may stem from a read error, because a much larger clone lies one nucleotide away. The chain uses TRBV4-3 and TRBJ2-4, with a tentative D call TRBD2 (7 bases). Matching the DNA end better, TRBJ2-7 makes the J call doubtful. Germline CDR1 and CDR2: LGHNA and YSLEER. There are 18 residues in the CDR3. The CDR3 is CASSQDLPGGLLSHEQYF. Here the CDR3 DNA reads TGCGCCAGCAGCCAAGATCTACCGGGGGGCCTCCTGTCCCACGAGCAGTACTTC.

The chain combines TRBV28 with TRBJ2-1; D remains unclear. The CDR3 has 12 residues. The germline gives CDR1 MDHEN, CDR2 SYDVKM. The V gene lost 8 bases and the J gene lost 6 bases, with 11 bases spanning the gap. The CDR3 region is CASDSAGNEQFF. DNA for the CDR3: TGTGCCAGCGACTCGGCAGGCAATGAGCAGTTCTTC.

The V call is TRBV4-1, the J call TRBJ2-5; D gene ambiguous. Germline CDR1 reads MGHRA; CDR2 reads YSYEKL. The ends were cut back, 1 base at V and 11 bases at J, with 23 bases in the middle. CDR3 length: 16 residues. As DNA, the CDR3 is TGCGCCAGCAGCCAAGTAACGGATAACCTCTACAATGAGCAGTACTTC. Amino acid sequence: CASSQVTDNLYNEQYF.

Only one count was recorded for this clonotype. V is TRBV29-1 and J is TRBJ1-1; TRBD1 might be the D (5 bases). This CDR3 contains 11 residues. Trimming cost V 7 bases and J 7 bases, with 13 bases left between them. Germline V CDR1 and CDR2: SQVTM, ANQGSEA. Here the CDR3 reads CSGRTWDEAFF. The CDR3 DNA follows: TGCAGCGGTCGGACATGGGATGAAGCTTTCTTT.